This TCR beta chain was sequenced during a study of response to subunit inactivated influenza vaccine (dated by TCRdb to 2017 to 2018). Looking at the study overall: Deep quantitative profiling of the T cell receptor repertoire was used in the study to follow responses to a trivalent subunit inactivated influenza vaccine. Results and caveats for the whole study, not just this receptor: It was suggested by the authors that each seasonal influenza vaccination may recruit only a limited number of new T cells.

A word on this clonotype: Its antigen has not been determined. Base qualities are not recorded, but no much larger clone differs from it by a single base.

Library preparation used RT-PCR. The sequencer listed for this sample is Illumina HiSeq 2500. TCRdb redid the processing of the public reads, applying fastp at Q25 and MiXCR, and retained in-frame beta chains. One record per CDR3 amino acid sequence lists the most common genes and DNA. The sample includes about 650,000 distinct CDR3 sequences, with about 15% observed a single time. The top ten clonotypes cover 7.6% of the sample. V is clipped by 1 base and J by 3 bases, and the sequence between their germline boundaries is 12 bases long. The CDR3 covers 15 residues, taking in both the cysteine and the phenylalanine. The kept DNA is CDR3 alone, 45 bases in frame from the first base. From a lookup of the germline V gene, CDR1 and CDR2 are KGHSH and LQKENI.

This specimen consisted of PBMCs from blood, obtained 14 to 15 days before vaccination. The TCR originated in a man aged 45-65 years who received an inactivated influenza vaccine. Donor details come from another sample of the same person, matched by shared clones. The chain joins TRBV18 to TRBJ2-5; the D gene is perhaps TRBD1, from 5 matching bases. The DNA sequence is given as TGTGCCAGCTCACCACGGTCGCAGGGTAAAGAGACCCAGTACTTC. Its coded protein is CASSPRSQGKETQYF.